These T cell receptor beta chains were read from a single sample in a study of cytomegalovirus exposure and HLA in healthy donors. Method: immunoSEQ multiplex PCR; TCRdb's copy keeps in-frame clones and lacks some. Of more than 130,000 clones detected, over 75% appear once; the ten largest clones hold roughly 2%. Material: PBMCs. Source of these receptors: a man aged 25-40 years in good health and CMV-seronegative. The CDR3 runs from the conserved cysteine through the conserved F or W. A D gene is named only where the DNA matches it firmly. Only some rows state a clone size, as once, few, many or a class for expanded clones.

d_call j_call v_call clone_size cdr3_aa cdr3_nt
. TRBJ1-2 TRBV5-1 . CASSSQGLNYGYTF TGCGCCAGCAGCTCACAGGGCCTTAACTATGGCTACACCTTC
TRBD1 TRBJ1-1 TRBV27 few CASSLTTGGGTEAFF TGTGCCAGCAGTTTAACGACAGGGGGAGGGACTGAAGCTTTCTTT
. TRBJ2-7 TRBV5-1 . CASSIAPGYEQYF TGCGCCAGCAGCATTGCCCCGGGCTACGAGCAGTACTTC
TRBD1 TRBJ2-7 TRBV2 . CASHPGQGYEQYF TGTGCCAGCCATCCGGGACAGGGCTACGAGCAGTACTTC
. TRBJ1-4 TRBV6-4 once CASILRRAGEKLFF TGTGCCAGCATTCTGAGGAGGGCGGGTGAAAAACTGTTTTTT
. TRBJ2-2 TRBV2 . CASNYFTGELFF TGTGCCAGCAATTATTTCACCGGGGAGCTGTTTTTT
. TRBJ1-5 TRBV5-1 . CASRNIPGSNQPQHF TGCGCCAGCAGGAATATACCGGGGAGCAATCAGCCCCAGCATTTT
TRBD1 TRBJ1-4 TRBV6-1 . CASRIDRGYNEKLFF TGTGCCAGCAGGATAGACAGGGGCTACAATGAAAAACTGTTTTTT
. TRBJ1-2 TRBV28 few CATDGDDYGYTF TGTGCCACCGACGGAGATGACTATGGCTACACCTTC
. TRBJ2-7 TRBV2 few CASSEGDRSSYEQYF TGTGCCAGCAGTGAGGGTGACAGGAGTTCCTACGAGCAGTACTTC
. TRBJ1-1 TRBV25-1 once CASSDWAHASTEAFF TGTGCCAGCAGTGATTGGGCCCACGCAAGCACTGAAGCTTTCTTT
. TRBJ1-4 TRBV6-5 . CASSRGPNEKLFF TGTGCCAGCAGCCGGGGTCCTAATGAAAAACTGTTTTTT
. TRBJ1-2 TRBV27 once CASSLSGGNGYTF TGTGCCAGCAGTTTATCAGGAGGGAACGGCTACACCTTC
. TRBJ1-4 TRBV6-5 . CASSPTPEKLFF TGTGCCAGCAGTCCCACTCCTGAAAAACTGTTTTTT
. TRBJ2-1 TRBV5-1 . CASSLAGLYGRNEQFF TGCGCCAGCAGCTTGGCGGGGTTATATGGTCGCAATGAGCAGTTCTTC
. TRBJ2-6 TRBV6-5 . CASRSNSGANVLTF TGTGCCAGCAGGTCCAACTCTGGGGCCAACGTCCTGACTTTC
TRBD2 TRBJ2-1 TRBV6-5 . CASRDGTSSYNEQFF TGTGCCAGCAGGGATGGGACTAGCAGCTACAATGAGCAGTTCTTC
TRBD2 TRBJ2-3 TRBV6-5 few CASRLAGGTDTQYF TGTGCCAGCAGACTAGCGGGGGGCACAGATACGCAGTATTTT
TRBD1 TRBJ2-2 TRBV7-9 . CASSPRQGANTGELFF TGTGCCAGCAGTCCAAGACAGGGCGCGAACACCGGGGAGCTGTTTTTT
. TRBJ2-5 TRBV2 . CASSDPGTLRETQYF TGTGCCAGCAGTGACCCCGGGACACTAAGAGAGACCCAGTACTTC
. TRBJ1-1 TRBV18 . CASSPLDRNTEAFF TGTGCCAGCTCACCCCTGGACAGGAACACTGAAGCTTTCTTT
. TRBJ1-5 TRBV28 . CASSLSNNQPQHF TGTGCCAGCAGTTTATCAAACAATCAGCCCCAGCATTTT
TRBD1 TRBJ2-5 TRBV7-9 . CASSGQGPQETQYF TGTGCCAGCTCAGGACAGGGGCCACAAGAGACCCAGTACTTC
. TRBJ2-7 TRBV27 . CASSLGGDYEQYF TGTGCCAGCAGTTTGGGCGGGGACTACGAGCAGTACTTC
. TRBJ1-1 TRBV5-4 . CASSDPGHGNTEAFF TGTGCCAGCAGCGATCCGGGACACGGTAACACTGAAGCTTTCTTT
. TRBJ2-1 TRBV28 once CASSLVGQTGYYNEQFF TGTGCCAGCAGTCTAGTCGGGCAGACAGGATACTACAATGAGCAGTTCTTC
. TRBJ2-1 TRBV6-1 . CASSEAALQGHNEQFF TGTGCCAGCAGTGAAGCCGCCCTGCAGGGCCACAATGAGCAGTTCTTC
. TRBJ2-7 TRBV5-1 . CASSPSIGGSDYEQYF TGCGCCAGCAGCCCTTCAATAGGGGGTAGTGACTACGAGCAGTACTTC
TRBD2 TRBJ2-3 TRBV19 . CASNLGGGPFRDTQYF TGTGCCAGTAATTTGGGGGGAGGGCCTTTTCGGGATACGCAGTATTTT
. TRBJ2-5 TRBV5-1 once CASSLATSHQETQYF TGCGCCAGCAGCTTGGCGACAAGCCACCAAGAGACCCAGTACTTC
. TRBJ1-3 TRBV28 . CASRPWGGSGNTIYF TGTGCCAGCAGACCCTGGGGGGGATCTGGAAACACCATATATTTT
. TRBJ2-7 TRBV7-2 . CASSLGGIYEQYF TGTGCCAGCAGCTTAGGAGGAATATACGAGCAGTACTTC
. TRBJ2-7 TRBV27 . CASRGTALGQYF TGTGCCAGCAGGGGGACTGCCCTAGGGCAGTACTTC
. TRBJ2-7 TRBV7-9 once CASSPYRGDEQYF TGTGCCAGCAGCCCCTACCGGGGAGACGAGCAGTACTTC
. TRBJ2-7 TRBV11-3 . CASSLGPGREQYF TGTGCCAGCAGCTTAGGCCCGGGTCGGGAGCAGTACTTC
TRBD1 TRBJ1-2 TRBV6-5 once CASSSVGQTFNYGYTF TGTGCCAGCAGTTCCGTGGGACAGACCTTTAACTATGGCTACACCTTC
. TRBJ2-3 TRBV5-1 . CASSLGAGSPQYF TGCGCCAGCAGCTTGGGGGCGGGATCACCCCAGTATTTT
TRBD1 TRBJ1-2 TRBV27 . CASSLSSAGGGGYTF TGTGCCAGCAGTTTATCTTCGGCAGGGGGCGGCGGCTACACCTTC
. TRBJ2-7 TRBV6-6 . CASSYSRQGSSYEQYF TGTGCCAGCAGTTACTCGAGGCAGGGATCCTCCTACGAGCAGTACTTC
. TRBJ1-2 TRBV7-9 once CASSLEEPFAGYGYTF TGTGCCAGCAGCTTAGAGGAGCCTTTTGCGGGCTATGGCTACACCTTC
TRBD2 TRBJ2-3 TRBV10-2 . CASSRGLAGGPLSDTQYF TGCGCCAGCAGCAGGGGACTAGCGGGGGGGCCATTGTCGGATACGCAGTATTTT
. TRBJ2-5 TRBV14 . CASSQATVETQYF TGTGCCAGCAGCCAAGCCACAGTGGAGACCCAGTACTTC
TRBD1 TRBJ1-1 TRBV4-1 few CASSQPVRTGVNTEAFF TGCGCCAGCAGCCAACCAGTAAGGACAGGGGTGAACACTGAAGCTTTCTTT
. TRBJ1-1 TRBV7-8 few CASSLGLAMNTEAFF TGTGCCAGCAGCTTAGGGTTGGCCATGAACACTGAAGCTTTCTTT
. TRBJ1-1 TRBV6-5 . CASREGGTEAFF TGTGCCAGCAGGGAGGGTGGAACTGAAGCTTTCTTT
. TRBJ1-2 TRBV6-5 . CASGRSYGYTF TGTGCCAGCGGTCGCAGCTATGGCTACACCTTC
. TRBJ1-2 TRBV6-1 . CASSVRTPYGYTF TGTGCCAGCAGTGTGAGGACACCCTATGGCTACACCTTC
TRBD1 TRBJ1-2 TRBV6-6 . CASRRGQGARGYTF TGTGCCAGCAGAAGGGGACAGGGGGCGCGCGGCTACACCTTC
TRBD1 TRBJ1-2 TRBV6-1 . CASSEGTGAFYGYTF TGTGCCAGCAGTGAAGGAACAGGGGCCTTCTATGGCTACACCTTC
TRBD1 TRBJ2-5 TRBV5-1 . CASSRGQTETQYF TGCGCCAGCAGCCGGGGACAGACAGAGACCCAGTACTTC
. TRBJ2-7 TRBV5-1 few CASSSLQGTLYEQYF TGCGCCAGCAGCTCCCTTCAGGGGACACTTTACGAGCAGTACTTC
. TRBJ1-5 TRBV28 . CASSGSDQGNQPQHF TGTGCCAGCAGTGGGTCAGATCAGGGCAATCAGCCCCAGCATTTT
TRBD1 TRBJ2-2 TRBV18 few CASSRSGQAYTGELFF TGTGCCAGCTCACGATCCGGACAGGCCTACACCGGGGAGCTGTTTTTT
TRBD1 TRBJ1-2 TRBV6-5 once CASSYYGQGGGHGYTF TGTGCCAGCAGTTACTACGGACAGGGAGGAGGGCATGGCTACACCTTC
. TRBJ2-5 TRBV6-6 . CASSYPQKQETQYF TGTGCCAGCAGTTACCCGCAGAAACAAGAGACCCAGTACTTC
TRBD1 TRBJ1-1 TRBV6-4 . CASSEGTENTEAFF TGTGCCAGCAGTGAAGGGACAGAGAACACTGAAGCTTTCTTT